The T cell receptor (beta chain) described here comes from a study of blood T cell repertoires in COVID-19. The overall study: Acute and convalescent COVID-19 specimens originated in the United States, Italy and Spain. Sources were T cells, B-cell-depleted T cells, or PBMCs; the material itself was cDNA or gDNA.

One Seattle source followed patients from active infection through their disease course. After removal of 3 bases from V and 4 bases from J, the junction contained 7 bases not matched to a gene. The CDR3 covers 15 residues. CDR1 is MGHRA, CDR2 YSYEKL, per germline. Original analysis: Reference gene primer amplification gave nucleated cell count estimates. Assay used: immunoSEQ multiplex PCR; TCRdb lists only in-frame clones, some missing. For V, J and clone size, that table is used; D and trimming come from the DNA. The sample holds about 290,000 clones; over 85% are singletons and the top ten take roughly 11%.

The rearrangement uses TRBV4-1 and TRBJ2-7; 9 nucleotides line up with TRBD1. Material: peripheral blood. This TCR derives from a woman aged 25 to 39 with COVID-19, enrolled during active disease. This chain's CDR3 is CASSQLPGTGYEQYF. The CDR3 region has the DNA TGCGCCAGCAGCCAGCTCCCCGGGACAGGGTACGAGCAGTACTTC.